The next 10 T cell receptor beta chains were all read from a single sample in a study of cytomegalovirus exposure and HLA in healthy donors (dated by TCRdb to 2015 to 2018). Libraries were built with the immunoSEQ multiplex PCR assay. The multiplex PCR relied on a mix of 60 forward primers for TCR Vbeta segments and 13 reverse primers for TCR Jbeta segments. TCRdb provides this immuneACCESS table in a form limited to in-frame rearrangements. Some clones are lacking; in checked studies, under half of them reflect an unresolved V gene, and why the rest are absent is not known. This sample holds 55,000 to 65,000 clones; 75% to 85% were observed only once. The top ten clones comprise 5.5% to 7% of the sample. The specimen sequenced was PBMCs. These receptors were collected from a male donor in good health and CMV-seronegative.

This clone was detected only a few times. The rearrangement uses TRBV11-2 and TRBJ2-2, with TRBD1 as a possible D gene (6 bases). The ends were cut back, 5 bases at V and 1 base at J, with 14 bases in the middle. Germline V CDR1 and CDR2: SGHAT, FQNNGV. The CDR3 runs to 16 residues. CDR3 residues: CASSPYRDRNTGELFF. Here the CDR3 DNA reads TGTGCCAGCAGCCCTTACAGGGATCGGAACACCGGGGAGCTGTTTTTT.

J is TRBJ2-2 and V is TRBV5-4; D is perhaps TRBD2 (6 bases). The germline V gene has CDR1 SGHNT and CDR2 YYREEE (reference sequence). V dropped 4 bases and J dropped 0 bases, with 25 bases sitting between them. CDR3 length: 20 amino acids. DNA for the CDR3: TGTGCCAGCAGCCCCTCCGAGCGGCGGGAAGTAATACCGAACACCGGGGAGCTGTTTTTT. It codes for CASSPSERREVIPNTGELFF.

The rearrangement uses TRBV30 and TRBJ2-5; 7 bases agree with TRBD2. The CDR3 length is 13 residues. V lost 2 bases, J lost 4 bases, and 4 bases stayed unmatched. The germline CDR1 and CDR2 sequences are GTSNPN and SVGIG (reference sequence). The DNA for the CDR3 is TGTGCCTGGAGTCCAGCGGGGTCAGAGACCCAGTACTTC. Protein sequence: CAWSPAGSETQYF.

This sequence joins TRBV5-1 and TRBJ2-1, with 11 positions matching TRBD2. Germline V lookup: CDR1 SGHRS, CDR2 YFSETQ. V dropped 4 bases and J dropped 0; count of bases not matched to a gene: 0. CDR3 size: 15 residues. The CDR3 is CASSTSGSSYNEQFF. DNA for the CDR3: TGCGCCAGCAGCACTAGCGGGAGCTCCTACAATGAGCAGTTCTTC.

J is TRBJ1-5 and V is TRBV19; possible D gene TRBD1, 6 bases. The CDR3 is made up of 17 amino acids. Trimming pared 4 bases from V and 2 bases from J, leaving 18 bases between. The germline V gene encodes CDR1 LNHDA and CDR2 SQIVND (reference sequence). DNA of the CDR3: TGTGCCAGTAGTACTGGGACAAACCCCAGGGGCAATCAGCCCCAGCATTTT. Amino acids: CASSTGTNPRGNQPQHF. The full variable domain, rest sourced from reference TRBV19 and TRBJ1-5, is DGGITQSPKYLFRKEGQNVTLSCEQNLNHDAMYWYRQDPGQGLRLIYYSQIVNDFQKGDIAEGYSVSREKKESFPLTVTSAQKNPTAFYLCASSTGTNPRGNQPQHFGDGTRLSIL.

V is TRBV2 and J is TRBJ2-3, with 8 bases fitting TRBD2. CDR1 and CDR2 (germline): SNHLY, FYNNEI. CDR3 size: 17 residues. The ends lost 4 bases at V and 0 bases at J; junction bases unmatched: 9. This CDR3 reads CASSVQRGSPSTDTQYF. In DNA, the CDR3 is TGTGCCAGCAGTGTACAGCGGGGGAGTCCTAGCACAGATACGCAGTATTTT.

CDR3 bases: TGTGCCAGCAGTTACGGGGAAGAGACCCAGTACTTC. Its translation is CASSYGEETQYF. This rearrangement joins TRBV28 to TRBJ2-5, with D perhaps TRBD2 (5 bases). CDR1 and CDR2 (germline): MDHEN, SYDVKM. This CDR3 contains 12 residues. The V end was cut by 4 bases, the J end by 3 bases, with 6 bases between.

The chain links TRBV28 to TRBJ1-5; perhaps TRBD1 as D (6 bases). The CDR3 totals 15 residues. The V gene lost 2 bases and the J gene lost 7 bases, with 15 bases spanning the gap. Germline V lookup: CDR1 MDHEN, CDR2 SYDVKM. CDR3 sequence reads: CASSLLGGGWQPQHF. The DNA for the CDR3 is TGTGCCAGCAGTTTACTCGGGGGGGGCTGGCAGCCCCAGCATTTT.

The V and J genes are TRBV7-6 and TRBJ2-5; D is perhaps TRBD2 (7 bases). Trimming took 5 bases from V and 5 from J, leaving 12 bases between them. Germline-derived CDR1 and CDR2 are SGHVS and FNYEAQ. The CDR3 runs 13 residues. The CDR3: CASSRGGGETQYF. The DNA for the CDR3 is TGTGCCAGCAGCCGCGGGGGCGGGGAGACCCAGTACTTC.

The chain combines TRBV25-1 with TRBJ2-7, with 10 bases that match TRBD1. V lost 2 bases, J lost 2 bases, and 3 bases stayed unmatched. CDR1 MGHDK and CDR2 SYGVNS come from the germline V gene. This CDR3 contains 15 residues. The CDR3 DNA is TGTGCCAGCAGTGAAGGGACAGGGGAAACCTACGAGCAGTACTTC. Translated: CASSEGTGETYEQYF.